This entry lists 9 T cell receptor beta chains sequenced from one sample in a study of blood T cell repertoires in COVID-19. Only in-frame clones appear in the TCRdb table, and some are missing; sequencing was by immunoSEQ multiplex PCR. The sample contains around 250,000 clones, roughly nine tenths of which appear only once. The sample consisted of peripheral blood. These receptors came from a woman in her thirties or forties who had recovered from COVID-19.

This sequence joins TRBV11-3 and TRBJ2-2; D not certain. Germline V gene lookup returns CDR1 SGHNT and CDR2 YENEEA. The CDR3 loop spans 13 amino acids. Between the trimmed V and J ends, which lost 6 bases and 6 bases, there was a span of 11 bases. CDR3: CASRRRLAGELFF. The CDR3, as DNA: TGTGCCAGCAGACGACGACTTGCCGGGGAGCTGTTTTTT.

This clone has a handful of counts. The chain is built from TRBV14 and TRBJ1-2; D remains unclear. The V end lost 3 bases, the J end lost 3 bases, and 14 bases lay between the germline ends. Germline lookup yields CDR1 SGHDN and CDR2 FVKESK. This CDR3 has 15 amino acids. The CDR3 sequence: CASSQEATSYYGYTF. The DNA of the CDR3 is TGTGCCAGCAGCCAGGAGGCCACCAGCTACTATGGCTACACCTTC.

The rearrangement links TRBV5-1 to TRBJ1-6; D unclear. Germline CDR1 is SGHRS and CDR2 is YFSETQ. V lost 0 bases and J lost 5, with 15 bases in between. The CDR3 is 17 residues long. The CDR3 loop reads CASSLAGVGINNSPLHF. DNA of the CDR3: TGCGCCAGCAGCTTGGCCGGGGTAGGAATCAATAATTCACCCCTCCACTTT.

V usage is TRBV5-1 and J usage is TRBJ2-5; tentative D call: TRBD1 (6 bases). The V and J ends lost 5 bases and 6 bases respectively, with 20 bases between them. Germline V gene data show CDR1 as SGHRS and CDR2 as YFSETQ. This CDR3 is 15 amino acids long. The CDR3: CASSRVTGSEKTQYF. The CDR3, as DNA: TGCGCCAGCAGTCGGGTAACAGGGTCGGAAAAGACCCAGTACTTC.

The chain is built from TRBV6-4 and TRBJ2-3; 15 bases match TRBD2. The length of the CDR3 is 19 residues. CDR1 is MRHNA and CDR2 is SNTAGT in the germline V gene. The V gene end was trimmed by 0 bases and the J gene end by 2 bases; junction bases not matched to a gene: 6. In DNA form, the CDR3 reads TGTGCCAGCAGTGACTCCCCGGGACTAGCGGGGGGACTCACAGATACGCAGTATTTT. Translated, it gives CASSDSPGLAGGLTDTQYF.

The chain is built from TRBV5-1 and TRBJ2-3; TRBD1 matches at 9 bases. Germline V lookup: CDR1 SGHRS, CDR2 YFSETQ. The CDR3 sequence is 15 residues long. Trimming cost V 5 bases and J 6 bases; bases outside gene matches: 10. The chain's CDR3 is CASRSAGQGYDTQYF. CDR3 nucleotide sequence: TGCGCCAGCAGGTCCGCGGGACAGGGTTATGATACGCAGTATTTT.

V and J are TRBV5-1 and TRBJ2-1; D not resolved. V lost 4 bases to trimming and J lost 8 bases, with 13 bases between them. The CDR3 contains 13 residues. Germline V CDR1 and CDR2: SGHRS, YFSETQ. CDR3 region: CASSPLVSDEQFF. DNA for the CDR3: TGCGCCAGCAGCCCGCTAGTCTCCGATGAGCAGTTCTTC.

The chain joins TRBV28 to TRBJ2-2; possible D gene TRBD1, 5 bases. Germline V CDR1 and CDR2: MDHEN, SYDVKM. V dropped 8 bases and J dropped 1 base, with 14 bases sitting between them. The CDR3 has 15 amino acids. The DNA of the CDR3 is TGTGCCAGCCATGACAACAGGAGGAACACCGGGGAGCTGTTTTTT. Its translation: CASHDNRRNTGELFF. Looking up the rest from reference TRBV28 and TRBJ2-2 gives the full variable domain: DVKVTQSSRYLVKRTGEKVFLECVQDMDHENMFWYRQDPGLGLRLIYFSYDVKMKEKGDIPEGYSVSREKKERFSLILESASTNQTSMYLCASHDNRRNTGELFFGEGSRLTVL.

V gene TRBV5-1 combines with J gene TRBJ2-1; 9 bases are a match to TRBD2. CDR1 is SGHRS and CDR2 is YFSETQ in the germline V gene. J lost 4 bases, V lost 1 base, and 6 bases had no gene match. The CDR3 runs to 16 residues. CDR3 in DNA: TGCGCCAGCAGCTTGCGGGCTAGCGGGGTTTACAATGAGCAGTTCTTC. Translating it yields CASSLRASGVYNEQFF.